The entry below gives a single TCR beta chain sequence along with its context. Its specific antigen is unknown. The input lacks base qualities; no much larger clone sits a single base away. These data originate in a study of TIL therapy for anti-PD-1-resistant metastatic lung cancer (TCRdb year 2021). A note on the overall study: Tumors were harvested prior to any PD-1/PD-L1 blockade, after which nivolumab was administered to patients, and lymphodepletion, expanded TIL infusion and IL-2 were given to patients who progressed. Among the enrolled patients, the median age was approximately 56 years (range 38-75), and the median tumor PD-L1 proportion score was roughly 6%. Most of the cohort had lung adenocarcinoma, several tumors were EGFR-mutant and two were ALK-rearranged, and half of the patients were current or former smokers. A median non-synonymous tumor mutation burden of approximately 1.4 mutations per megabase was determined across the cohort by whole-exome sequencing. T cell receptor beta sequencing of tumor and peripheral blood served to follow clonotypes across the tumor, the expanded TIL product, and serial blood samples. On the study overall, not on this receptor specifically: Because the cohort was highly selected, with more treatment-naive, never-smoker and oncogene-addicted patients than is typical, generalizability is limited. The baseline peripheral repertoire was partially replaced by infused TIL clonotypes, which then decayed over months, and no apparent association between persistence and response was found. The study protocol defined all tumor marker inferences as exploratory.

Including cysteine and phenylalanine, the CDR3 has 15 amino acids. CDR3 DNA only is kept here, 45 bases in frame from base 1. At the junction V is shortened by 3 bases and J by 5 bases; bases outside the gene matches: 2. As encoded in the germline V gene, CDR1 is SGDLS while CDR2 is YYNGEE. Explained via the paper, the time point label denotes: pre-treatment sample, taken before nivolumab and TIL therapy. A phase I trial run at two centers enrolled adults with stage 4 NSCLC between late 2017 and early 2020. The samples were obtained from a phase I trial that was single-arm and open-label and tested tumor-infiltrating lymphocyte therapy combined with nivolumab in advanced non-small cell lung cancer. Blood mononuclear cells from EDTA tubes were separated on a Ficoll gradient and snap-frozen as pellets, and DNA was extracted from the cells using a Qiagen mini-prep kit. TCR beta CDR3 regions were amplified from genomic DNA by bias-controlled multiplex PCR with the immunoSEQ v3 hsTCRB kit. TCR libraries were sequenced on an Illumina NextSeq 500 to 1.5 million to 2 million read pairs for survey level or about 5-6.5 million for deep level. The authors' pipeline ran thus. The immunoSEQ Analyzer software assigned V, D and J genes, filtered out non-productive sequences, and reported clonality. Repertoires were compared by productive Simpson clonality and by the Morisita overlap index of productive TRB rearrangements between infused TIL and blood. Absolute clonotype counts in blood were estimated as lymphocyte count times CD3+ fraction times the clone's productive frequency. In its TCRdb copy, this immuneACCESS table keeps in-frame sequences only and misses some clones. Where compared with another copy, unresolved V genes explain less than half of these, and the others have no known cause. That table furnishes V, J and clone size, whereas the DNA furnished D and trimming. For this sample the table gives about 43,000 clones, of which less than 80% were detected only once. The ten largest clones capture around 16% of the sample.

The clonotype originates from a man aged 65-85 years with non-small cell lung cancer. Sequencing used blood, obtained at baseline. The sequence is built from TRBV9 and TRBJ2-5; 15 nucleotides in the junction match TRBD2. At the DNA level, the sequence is TGTGCCAGCAGCGCTGGACTAGCGGGGGGGGAGACCCAGTACTTC. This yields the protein CASSAGLAGGETQYF.